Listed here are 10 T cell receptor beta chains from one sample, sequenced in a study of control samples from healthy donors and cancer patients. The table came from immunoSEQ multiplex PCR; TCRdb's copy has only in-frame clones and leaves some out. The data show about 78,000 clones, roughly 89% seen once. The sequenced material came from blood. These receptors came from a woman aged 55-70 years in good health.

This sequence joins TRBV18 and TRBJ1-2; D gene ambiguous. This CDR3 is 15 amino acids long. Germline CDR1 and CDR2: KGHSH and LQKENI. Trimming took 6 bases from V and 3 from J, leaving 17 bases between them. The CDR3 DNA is TGTGCCAGCTCCTCTGACATTCCCGGGGACTATGGCTACACCTTC. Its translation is CASSSDIPGDYGYTF.

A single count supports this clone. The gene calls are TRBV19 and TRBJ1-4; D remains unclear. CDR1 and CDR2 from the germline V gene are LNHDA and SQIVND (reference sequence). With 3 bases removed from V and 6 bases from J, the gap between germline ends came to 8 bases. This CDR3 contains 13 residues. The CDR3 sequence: CASSIVGYEKLFF. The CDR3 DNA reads TGTGCCAGTAGTATCGTCGGATATGAAAAACTGTTTTTT.

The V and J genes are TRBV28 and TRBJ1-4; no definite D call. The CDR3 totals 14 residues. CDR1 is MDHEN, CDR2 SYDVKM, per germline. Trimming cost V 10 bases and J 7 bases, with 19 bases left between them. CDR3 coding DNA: TGTGCCACCAGACCCGGGGTCAGGACTGAAAAACTGTTTTTT. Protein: CATRPGVRTEKLFF. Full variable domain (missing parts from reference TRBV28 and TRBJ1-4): DVKVTQSSRYLVKRTGEKVFLECVQDMDHENMFWYRQDPGLGLRLIYFSYDVKMKEKGDIPEGYSVSREKKERFSLILESASTNQTSMYLCATRPGVRTEKLFFGSGTQLSVL.

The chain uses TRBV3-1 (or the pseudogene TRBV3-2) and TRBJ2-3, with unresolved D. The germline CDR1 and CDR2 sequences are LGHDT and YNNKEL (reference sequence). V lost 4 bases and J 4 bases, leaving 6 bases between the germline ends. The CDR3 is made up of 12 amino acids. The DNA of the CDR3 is TGTGCCAGCAGCCTCTATGCAGATACGCAGTATTTT. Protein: CASSLYADTQYF.

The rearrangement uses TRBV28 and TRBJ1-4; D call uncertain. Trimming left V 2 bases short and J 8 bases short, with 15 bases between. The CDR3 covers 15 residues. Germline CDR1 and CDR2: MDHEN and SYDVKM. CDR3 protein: CASSLQTGLGEKLFF. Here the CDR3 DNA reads TGTGCCAGCAGTTTACAAACCGGATTGGGAGAAAAACTGTTTTTT.

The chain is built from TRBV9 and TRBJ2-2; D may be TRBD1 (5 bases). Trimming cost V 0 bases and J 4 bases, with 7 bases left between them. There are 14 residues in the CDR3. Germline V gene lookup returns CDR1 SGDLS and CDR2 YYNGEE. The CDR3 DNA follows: TGTGCCAGCAGCGTAGACAGGACCACCGGGGAGCTGTTTTTT. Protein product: CASSVDRTTGELFF.

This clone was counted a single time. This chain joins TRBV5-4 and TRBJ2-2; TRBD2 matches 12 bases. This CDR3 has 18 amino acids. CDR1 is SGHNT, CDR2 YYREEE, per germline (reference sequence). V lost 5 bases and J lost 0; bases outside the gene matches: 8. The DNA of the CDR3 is TGTGCCAGCAGGGGGACTAGCGGGTCTTCCGCGAACACCGGGGAGCTGTTTTTT. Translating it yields CASRGTSGSSANTGELFF.

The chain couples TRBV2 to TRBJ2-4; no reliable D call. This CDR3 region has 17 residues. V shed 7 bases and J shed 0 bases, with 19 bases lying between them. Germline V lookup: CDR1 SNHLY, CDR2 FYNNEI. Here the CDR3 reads CASKFEAAVLAKNIQYF. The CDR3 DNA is TGTGCCAGCAAGTTTGAGGCGGCGGTACTAGCCAAAAACATTCAGTACTTC.

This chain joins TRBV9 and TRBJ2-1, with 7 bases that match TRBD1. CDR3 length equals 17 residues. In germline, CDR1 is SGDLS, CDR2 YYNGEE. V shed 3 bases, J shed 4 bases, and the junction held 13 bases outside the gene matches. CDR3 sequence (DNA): TGTGCCAGCAGCGGCCACACACCGGGACAGCTATACAATGAGCAGTTCTTC. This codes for CASSGHTPGQLYNEQFF.

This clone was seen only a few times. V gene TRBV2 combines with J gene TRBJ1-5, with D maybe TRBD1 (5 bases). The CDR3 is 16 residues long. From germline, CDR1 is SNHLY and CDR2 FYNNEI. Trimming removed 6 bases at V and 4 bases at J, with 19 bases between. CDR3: CASRETGTQANQPQHF. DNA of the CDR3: TGTGCCAGCAGGGAGACCGGGACCCAAGCAAATCAGCCCCAGCATTTT. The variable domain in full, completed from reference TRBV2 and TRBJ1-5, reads EPEVTQTPSHQVTQMGQEVILRCVPISNHLYFYWYRQILGQKVEFLVSFYNNEISEKSEIFDDQFSVERPDGSNFTLKIRSTKLEDSAMYFCASRETGTQANQPQHFGDGTRLSIL.